This TCR beta chain emerged from a study of technical replicates of blood from several donors. In this sample, this clone turned up a few times. The germline CDR1 and CDR2 sequences are SGHTA and FQGTGA. Trimming cost V 5 bases and J 1 base; bases outside gene matches: 6. The length of the CDR3 is 16 residues. Some clones are missing from TCRdb's copy, which holds only in-frame ones; the method was immunoSEQ multiplex PCR. The table records some 57,000 clones, roughly 97% of them present only once. Input material: T cells isolated from PBMCs. The rearrangement uses TRBV7-3 and TRBJ1-1, with 11 bases aligning to TRBD1. The clonotype originates from a human donor in good health. The CDR3 loop reads CASSRGQGASNTEAFF. In DNA, the CDR3 is TGTGCCAGCAGCCGCGGACAGGGGGCTTCGAACACTGAAGCTTTCTTT.